This T cell receptor beta chain was sequenced in a study of blood T cells in healthy people across ages. Study-wide results and caveats: Older age went with lower TCR beta diversity per million T cells, in a roughly linear way.

Using a J-beta primer mix together with a sample-barcoded 5' primer, a second PCR was run for about 7 to 12 cycles. Researchers report that a template-switch adaptor with 12 random nucleotides tagged each cDNA molecule. TCRdb re-analysed the 5' RACE reads in MiXCR, keeping a single row per CDR3 protein. Of 720,000 or so distinct CDR3 sequences in the sample, 40% to 45% were seen once. V gave up 0 bases and J gave up 7 bases; unmatched junction bases: 15. This CDR3 has 17 residues. CDR1 and CDR2 from the germline V gene are SGDLS and YYNGEE. For this clonotype: Its target is unknown.

The chain couples TRBV9 to TRBJ1-1, with 7 nucleotides matching TRBD1. This TCR came from a man at least 80 years old in good health. What was sequenced was blood. This chain's CDR3 is CASSVGPGSSGDSEAFF. In DNA form, the CDR3 reads TGTGCCAGCAGCGTAGGCCCCGGGTCGAGCGGGGACAGTGAAGCTTTCTTT.